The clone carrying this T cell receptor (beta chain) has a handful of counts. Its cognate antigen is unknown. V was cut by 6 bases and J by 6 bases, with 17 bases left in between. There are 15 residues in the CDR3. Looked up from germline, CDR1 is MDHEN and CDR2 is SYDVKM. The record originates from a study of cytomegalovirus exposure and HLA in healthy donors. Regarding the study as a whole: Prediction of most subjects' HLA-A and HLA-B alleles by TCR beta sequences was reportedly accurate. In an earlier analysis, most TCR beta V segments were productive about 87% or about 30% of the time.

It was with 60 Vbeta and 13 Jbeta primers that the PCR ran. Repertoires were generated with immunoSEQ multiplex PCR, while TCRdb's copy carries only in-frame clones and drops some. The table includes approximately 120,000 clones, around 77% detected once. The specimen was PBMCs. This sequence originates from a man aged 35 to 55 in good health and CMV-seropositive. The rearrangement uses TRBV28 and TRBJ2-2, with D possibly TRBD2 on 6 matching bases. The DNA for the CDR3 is TGTGCCAGCAGGACAACGGGACTCTCATCCGGGGAGCTGTTTTTT. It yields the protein CASRTTGLSSGELFF.